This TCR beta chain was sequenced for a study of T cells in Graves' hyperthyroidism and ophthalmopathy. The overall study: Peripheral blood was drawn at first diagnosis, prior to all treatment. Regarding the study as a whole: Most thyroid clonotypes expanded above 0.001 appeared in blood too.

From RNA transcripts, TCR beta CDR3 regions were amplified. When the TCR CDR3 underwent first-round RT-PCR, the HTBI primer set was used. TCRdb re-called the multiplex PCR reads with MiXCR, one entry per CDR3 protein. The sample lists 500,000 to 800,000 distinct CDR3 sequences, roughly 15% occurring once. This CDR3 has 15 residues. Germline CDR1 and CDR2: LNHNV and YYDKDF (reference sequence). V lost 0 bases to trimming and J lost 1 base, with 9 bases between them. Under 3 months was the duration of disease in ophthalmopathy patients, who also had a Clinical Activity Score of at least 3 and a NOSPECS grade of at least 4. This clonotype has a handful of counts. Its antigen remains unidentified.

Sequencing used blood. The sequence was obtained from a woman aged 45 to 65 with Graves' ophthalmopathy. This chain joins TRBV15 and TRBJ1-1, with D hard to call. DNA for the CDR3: TGTGCCACCAGCAGAGATTTATCGGGGAACACTGAAGCTTTCTTT. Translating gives CATSRDLSGNTEAFF.